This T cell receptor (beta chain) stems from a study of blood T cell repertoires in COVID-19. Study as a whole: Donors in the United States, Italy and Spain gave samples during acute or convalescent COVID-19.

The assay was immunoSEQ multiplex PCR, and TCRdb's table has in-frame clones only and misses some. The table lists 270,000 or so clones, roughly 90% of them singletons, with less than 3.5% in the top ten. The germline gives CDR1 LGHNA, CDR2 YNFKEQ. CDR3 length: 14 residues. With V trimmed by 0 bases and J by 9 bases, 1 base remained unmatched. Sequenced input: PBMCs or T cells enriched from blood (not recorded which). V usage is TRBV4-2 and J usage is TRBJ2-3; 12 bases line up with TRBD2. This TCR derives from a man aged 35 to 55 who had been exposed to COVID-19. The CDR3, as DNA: TGTGCCAGCAGCCAAGATCTAGCGGGGGGGACGCAGTATTTT. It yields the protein CASSQDLAGGTQYF.